A single sample is the source of the 23 T cell receptor beta chains below, sequenced in a study of T cell responses to AZD1222 COVID-19 vaccine. The protocol was immunoSEQ multiplex PCR, while the TCRdb copy is restricted to in-frame clones and leaves out a portion. The sample lists about 120,000 clones; about nine tenths were seen once. The input for sequencing was peripheral blood, taken 28 days after the second AZD1222 dose. These receptors originate from an adult who received the AZD1222 COVID-19 vaccine.

The V call is TRBV5-1, the J call TRBJ1-1, with D tentatively TRBD1 (5 bases). V was pared by 2 bases and J by 4 bases, with 12 bases between. The germline CDR1 and CDR2 sequences are SGHRS and YFSETQ. This CDR3 contains 14 residues. CDR3 region: CASSFGGAGTEAFF. For the CDR3, the DNA is TGCGCCAGCAGCTTCGGAGGGGCCGGCACTGAAGCTTTCTTT.

This chain's CDR3 is CASSYPGGGNTIYF. CDR3 nucleotide sequence: TGTGCCAGCAGTTACCCAGGGGGTGGAAACACCATATATTTT. This chain joins TRBV6-5 and TRBJ1-3, with 7 bases matching TRBD1. After removal of 2 bases from V and 3 bases from J, the junction contained 1 base not matched to a gene. Germline V lookup: CDR1 MNHEY, CDR2 SVGAGI. The CDR3 spans 14 residues.

The chain is built from TRBV5-4 and TRBJ2-2, with TRBD2 identical over 14 bases. Germline V CDR1 and CDR2: SGHNT, YYREEE (reference sequence). This CDR3 has 15 amino acids. The ends lost 6 bases at V and 6 bases at J; junction bases unmatched: 4. The CDR3 region has the DNA TGTGCCAGCACCGAGGGACTAGCGGGAGCCGGGGAGCTGTTTTTT. It yields the protein CASTEGLAGAGELFF.

The chain couples TRBV6-6 to TRBJ2-1; D might be TRBD1 or TRBD2, each matching 5 bases. From germline, CDR1 is MNHNY and CDR2 SVGAGI (reference sequence). V shed 5 bases and J shed 0 bases, with 20 bases lying between them. The CDR3 length is 18 residues. This chain's CDR3 is CASSLLPPPGSSYNEQFF. In nucleotides, the CDR3 is TGTGCCAGCAGTCTACTTCCGCCCCCAGGGAGCTCCTACAATGAGCAGTTCTTC.

V and J are TRBV2 and TRBJ1-6; possible D gene TRBD1, 6 bases. The V end was cut by 5 bases, the J end by 8 bases, with 19 bases between. Per germline, CDR1 SNHLY and CDR2 FYNNEI. The CDR3 length is 16 residues. CDR3 protein: CASSPDGTPRDSPLHF. CDR3 nucleotide sequence: TGTGCCAGCAGTCCGGACGGGACACCTCGGGATTCACCCCTCCACTTT.

V and J are TRBV20-1 and TRBJ2-7; 9 nucleotides agree with TRBD2. CDR3 length equals 18 residues. Germline V gene lookup returns CDR1 DFQATT and CDR2 SNEGSKA (reference sequence). Trimming removed 3 bases from V and 3 bases from J; junction bases left unmatched: 18. CDR3: CSASGWQGGLATLYEQYF. In nucleotides, the CDR3 is TGCAGTGCTAGTGGGTGGCAGGGGGGACTAGCCACTCTCTACGAGCAGTACTTC.

The chain couples TRBV10-3 to TRBJ1-2, with a weak D call TRBD1 (5 bases). Trimming removed 3 bases from V and 8 bases from J, with 13 bases in between. The germline V gene has CDR1 ENHRY and CDR2 SYGVKD. CDR3 length: 13 residues. The CDR3 here is CAISEQLAGGYTF. CDR3 sequence (DNA): TGTGCCATCAGTGAACAGTTAGCAGGGGGCTACACCTTC.

The chain links TRBV15 to TRBJ2-5; perhaps TRBD2 as D (5 bases). This CDR3 has 16 amino acids. CDR1 is LNHNV and CDR2 is YYDKDF in the germline V gene (reference sequence). V lost 6 bases and J lost 2, with 19 bases in between. CDR3 region: CATRSGLLGPQETQYF. The CDR3, as DNA: TGTGCCACCAGGAGCGGACTTCTAGGGCCGCAAGAGACCCAGTACTTC.

In DNA, the CDR3 is TGCAGTGCTAGTGTAGCGGGAGAATCCTACGAGCAGTACTTC. This encodes CSASVAGESYEQYF. The V gene is TRBV20-1, the J gene TRBJ2-7; TRBD2 aligns across 9 bases. Germline V CDR1 and CDR2: DFQATT, SNEGSKA (reference sequence). Trimming at V came to 3 bases and at J to 1 base, leaving 4 bases not matched to a gene. The CDR3 has 14 residues.

This chain connects TRBV11-2 to TRBJ2-3; a weak D match, TRBD2 (6 bases). Trimming took 2 bases from V and 5 from J, leaving 17 bases between them. Per germline, CDR1 SGHAT and CDR2 FQNNGV. CDR3 length: 16 residues. CDR3 DNA: TGTGCCAGCAGCTTAAGACGGGCCTCCGGGGGAGATACGCAGTATTTT. Residues: CASSLRRASGGDTQYF.

The J gene is TRBJ2-7, the V gene TRBV30; maybe TRBD1 (6 bases). Trimming took off 1 base at V and 3 bases at J, with 19 bases between the two ends. The CDR3 consists of 16 residues. Germline V CDR1 and CDR2: GTSNPN, SVGIG (reference sequence). The CDR3 spells CAWSGTATSMRYEQYF. CDR3 DNA: TGTGCCTGGAGTGGGACAGCGACCTCGATGCGCTACGAGCAGTACTTC.

The rearrangement uses TRBV28 and TRBJ2-3, with D uncertain. Trimming removed 6 bases at V and 7 bases at J, with 11 bases between. Germline V gene sequence: CDR1 MDHEN, CDR2 SYDVKM. This CDR3 comprises 12 residues. DNA for the CDR3: TGTGCCAGCAGATCCTCCGTCCATACGCAGTATTTT. Amino acid sequence: CASRSSVHTQYF.

The chain links TRBV4-1 to TRBJ2-5, with 7 bases matching TRBD2. The germline V gene encodes CDR1 MGHRA and CDR2 YSYEKL. V shed 4 bases and J 0 bases; nucleotides not matched to a gene: 5. CDR3 length: 15 amino acids. The CDR3 coding sequence is TGCGCCAGCAGCCCCGGGACTACCTACCAAGAGACCCAGTACTTC. Translation: CASSPGTTYQETQYF.

The gene calls are TRBV4-2 and TRBJ2-7; no clear D gene. CDR3 length equals 16 residues. Germline V gives CDR1 LGHNA, CDR2 YNFKEQ. With 0 bases removed from V and 2 bases from J, the gap between germline ends came to 14 bases. CDR3 DNA: TGTGCCAGCAGCCAAGATGCCACTCGAGGACCCTACGAGCAGTACTTC. Its translation: CASSQDATRGPYEQYF.

V gene TRBV9 combines with J gene TRBJ2-2, with TRBD1 matching 8 bases. The CDR3 is 15 residues long. CDR1 and CDR2 (germline): SGDLS, YYNGEE. V shed 5 bases and J 1 base; nucleotides not matched to a gene: 4. CDR3 in DNA: TGTGCCAGCAGTGCCGGGACAGGGAACACCGGGGAGCTGTTTTTT. Its translation: CASSAGTGNTGELFF.

The chain has TRBV19 and TRBJ1-2, with 9 bases identical to TRBD1. J gave up 7 bases and V 6 bases, and 12 bases lay outside the gene matches. CDR1 and CDR2 (germline): LNHDA, SQIVND (reference sequence). The CDR3 extends over 15 amino acids. The CDR3 DNA follows: TGTGCCAGTAGCAAAAAACCACAGGGGGCGGGTGGCTACACCTTC. Residues: CASSKKPQGAGGYTF.

The chain uses TRBV12-3 or TRBV12-4 and TRBJ2-6, with 9 bases fitting TRBD1. The CDR3 runs 13 residues. Trimming took 8 bases from V and 10 from J; bases not matched to a gene: 6. The CDR3 loop is CASYYRGLNVLTF. The CDR3 nucleotides read TGTGCCAGCTACTACAGGGGGCTGAACGTCCTGACTTTC.

V and J are TRBV7-9 and TRBJ2-5; 8 bases align to TRBD1. V lost 3 bases to trimming and J lost 4 bases; unmatched junction nucleotides: 7. The CDR3 covers 15 residues. Germline V lookup: CDR1 SEHNR, CDR2 FQNEAQ (reference sequence). In DNA form, the CDR3 reads TGTGCCAGCAGCTTCGTGAGACAGGGGTCAGAGACCCAGTACTTC. It codes for CASSFVRQGSETQYF.

V and J are TRBV9 and TRBJ2-5; D is possibly TRBD2 (5 bases). Between the trimmed V and J ends, which lost 2 bases and 5 bases, there was a span of 16 bases. CDR3 length equals 15 residues. Per the germline V gene, CDR1 is SGDLS and CDR2 is YYNGEE. The CDR3, as DNA: TGTGCCAGCAGCGTGCGGGCCCACCAGGATGAGACCCAGTACTTC. Translating gives CASSVRAHQDETQYF.

This CDR3 is CASSERADGEGGYTF. The CDR3 nucleotides are TGTGCCAGCAGTGAACGGGCAGACGGGGAAGGTGGCTACACCTTC. The V call is TRBV6-1, the J call TRBJ1-2, with D uncertain. The CDR3 has 15 amino acids. Per germline, CDR1 MNHNS and CDR2 SASEGT. V dropped 2 bases and J dropped 7 bases, with 17 bases sitting between them.

This sequence joins TRBV29-1 and TRBJ1-5; 7 nucleotides align to TRBD1. The CDR3 contains 14 residues. V lost 6 bases, J lost 6 bases, and 11 bases stayed unmatched. Germline CDR1 is SQVTM and CDR2 is ANQGSEA. The CDR3 nucleotides read TGCAGCGTAGTGGGGACAGAGGGCGGTCAGCCCCAGCATTTT. Encoded protein: CSVVGTEGGQPQHF.

This chain joins TRBV5-3 and TRBJ1-5; 7 bases align to TRBD1. TRBV5-3 falls under the ORF class, with uncertain function. V was clipped by 1 base and J by 0 bases; unmatched bases: 13. The CDR3 covers 19 residues. For the CDR3, the DNA is TGTGCCAGAAGCTTGTCTAACAGGGGATTCCCCTATAGCAATCAGCCCCAGCATTTT. Amino acid sequence: CARSLSNRGFPYSNQPQHF.

The chain couples TRBV11-2 to TRBJ2-5, with 8 bases identical to TRBD1. The CDR3 consists of 19 residues. J gave up 2 bases and V 0 bases, and 14 bases lay outside the gene matches. Germline loops: CDR1 SGHAT, CDR2 FQNNGV. CDR3 loop: CASSLEVWTGTDMQETQYF. The CDR3 DNA is TGTGCCAGCAGCTTAGAAGTATGGACAGGGACAGATATGCAAGAGACCCAGTACTTC.